Shown below are 10 T cell receptor beta chains from a single sample sequenced in a study of T cells after yellow fever vaccination. TCRdb analysed the 5' RACE reads with MiXCR anew, one entry per CDR3 protein. The sample carries 200,000 to 300,000 distinct CDR3 sequences, roughly 6.3% recorded once. Specimen: CD4+ T cells sorted from PBMCs, collected on the day of the yellow fever booster vaccination. These receptor sequences come from a man aged 30-40 years who received the YFV17D yellow fever vaccine.

This clonotype came up a few times. V and J are TRBV10-3 and TRBJ2-1; 11 bases agree with TRBD2. V was pared by 5 bases and J by 7 bases, with 4 bases of the junction left unmatched. Germline V gene lookup returns CDR1 ENHRY and CDR2 SYGVKD. The CDR3 spans 14 residues. The CDR3 spells CAISTSGRGNEQFF. The CDR3 DNA is TGTGCCATCAGTACTAGCGGGAGAGGGAATGAGCAGTTCTTC.

The chain employs TRBV20-1 and TRBJ1-2; D is possibly TRBD1 (5 bases). The CDR3 totals 15 residues. The germline V gene has CDR1 DFQATT and CDR2 SNEGSKA (reference sequence). Between the trimmed V and J ends, which lost 2 bases and 4 bases, there was a span of 17 bases. The DNA of the CDR3 is TGCAGTGCTAGATCCTTTGGGGACCCAGGCTATGGCTACACCTTC. Residues: CSARSFGDPGYGYTF.

V usage is TRBV7-2 and J usage is TRBJ1-4; D is uncertain. The V end lost 0 bases, the J end lost 8 bases, and 7 bases lay between the germline ends. CDR3 size: 13 residues. Germline lookup yields CDR1 SGHTA and CDR2 FQGNSA. Here the CDR3 reads CASSLASGEKLFF. CDR3 DNA: TGTGCCAGCAGCTTAGCCTCAGGAGAAAAACTGTTTTTT.

This clonotype was found many times. This chain uses TRBV7-8 with TRBJ2-1; 8 bases agree with TRBD2. V shed 4 bases and J 7 bases; nucleotides not matched to a gene: 3. The CDR3 has 13 residues. Germline CDR1 reads SGHVS; CDR2 reads FQNEAQ. As DNA, the CDR3 is TGTGCCAGCAGCTCAGAGCGGGGGAATGAGCAGTTCTTC. This encodes CASSSERGNEQFF. Variable domain in full (rest from reference TRBV7-8 and TRBJ2-1): GAGVSQSPRYKVAKRGQDVALRCDPISGHVSLFWYQQALGQGPEFLTYFQNEAQLDKSGLPSDRFFAERPEGSVSTLKIQRTQQEDSAVYLCASSSERGNEQFFGPGTRLTVL.

This clonotype was counted at least ten times. The chain employs TRBV19 and TRBJ2-1, with D tentatively TRBD1 (6 bases). V was pared by 9 bases and J by 3 bases, with 9 bases between. The germline CDR1 and CDR2 sequences are LNHDA and SQIVND (reference sequence). The CDR3 has 12 amino acids. The CDR3 reads CASWDNYNEQFF. The CDR3 coding sequence is TGTGCCAGCTGGGACAACTACAATGAGCAGTTCTTC.

This clonotype was detected many times. The gene calls are TRBV18 and TRBJ2-7, with 13 bases identical to TRBD2. The CDR3 is made up of 15 amino acids. Trimming took 6 bases from V and 2 from J; bases not matched to a gene: 4. Germline assignment: CDR1 KGHSH and CDR2 LQKENI. DNA of the CDR3: TGTGCCAGCTCTTTTGGGACTAGCGGGACCTACGAGCAGTACTTC. This translates into CASSFGTSGTYEQYF.

The chain links TRBV18 to TRBJ1-1; 7 positions agree with TRBD1. CDR1 and CDR2 from the germline V gene are KGHSH and LQKENI. V lost 3 bases to trimming and J lost 5 bases; unmatched junction nucleotides: 3. The CDR3 is made up of 13 amino acids. The CDR3 region is CASSPGTETEAFF. CDR3 coding DNA: TGTGCCAGCTCACCGGGGACAGAGACTGAAGCTTTCTTT.

The genes are TRBV19 and TRBJ2-7; D might be TRBD1 or TRBD2, each matching 5 bases. CDR3 length: 15 residues. V was shortened by 2 bases and J by 3 bases, with 14 bases between the two germline ends. The germline V gene has CDR1 LNHDA and CDR2 SQIVND (reference sequence). In DNA, the CDR3 is TGTGCCAGTAGTATAAGGGAGTGGGGGAACTACGAGCAGTACTTC. Translating it yields CASSIREWGNYEQYF. Full variable domain (remainder filled in from reference TRBV19 and TRBJ2-7): DGGITQSPKYLFRKEGQNVTLSCEQNLNHDAMYWYRQDPGQGLRLIYYSQIVNDFQKGDIAEGYSVSREKKESFPLTVTSAQKNPTAFYLCASSIREWGNYEQYFGPGTRLTVT.

This clonotype was counted a few times. The chain carries TRBV28 and TRBJ2-7, with 14 bases that match TRBD2. V lost 5 bases to trimming and J lost 6 bases; unmatched junction nucleotides: 12. CDR1 MDHEN and CDR2 SYDVKM come from the germline V gene. CDR3 length: 17 residues. The CDR3 nucleotides read TGTGCCAGCAGTCGCCCCCGAGGACTAGCGGGAGGTGCCGAGCAGTACTTC. Its protein product is CASSRPRGLAGGAEQYF.

The gene calls are TRBV7-2 and TRBJ2-5; TRBD2 matches 10 bases. Trimming cost V 5 bases and J 1 base; bases outside gene matches: 4. From germline, CDR1 is SGHTA and CDR2 FQGNSA. This CDR3 region has 15 residues. The DNA of the CDR3 is TGTGCCAGCAGCCAAGCGGGAGGGGTCCAAGAGACCCAGTACTTC. It specifies CASSQAGGVQETQYF.